This T cell receptor (gamma chain) is from a study of gammadelta T cells in human blood (dated by TCRdb to the early 2020s). Findings and caveats that apply to the study as a whole: In the study, polyclonal expansion of innate gamma-delta T cells immediately after birth was reported to appear to be driven by microbial exposure.

The method behind the library was RT-PCR. Sequenced using an Illumina MiSeq. After TCRdb called clones again from the public reads with CATT, rows with identical DNA were merged. This sample comprises 200 to 250 gamma-chain clones, roughly 9.4% of them detected only once. The ten largest clones add up to roughly two thirds of the sample. The CDR3 runs 17 amino acids, cysteine and phenylalanine included. This entry keeps only the CDR3 DNA: 51 bases, framed from base 1. The CDR1 and CDR2 encoded by the germline V gene (reference sequence) are GITISATS and ISYDGTV. Germline trimming amounts to 0 bases on V and 6 bases on J, with 5 as the count of junction bases outside the gene matches. This clone was seen a few times. Its antigen is currently not known. No base-level quality is on record; no much larger clone is a single base apart.

The sequence joins TRGV9 to TRGJP. The source is a human donor. The sequenced sample was Vgamma9Vdelta2 gamma-delta T cells from adult blood. Here is the DNA: TGTGCCTTGTGGGAGGTGAATTTAGAGTTGGGCAAAAAAATCAAGGTATTT. Its translation reads: CALWEVNLELGKKIKVF.